This record concerns one T cell receptor (beta chain) sequence. The antigen this receptor binds is unknown. The sample holds no much larger clone one base away, and base qualities are not on file. This sample was taken from a study of blood T cell repertoires in COVID-19 (dated by TCRdb to about 2020). Context from the whole study: Collaborator samples came from the United States, Italy and Spain and covered acute and convalescent phases of COVID-19. A freely available public database, intended as a resource for researchers studying the immune response to SARS-CoV-2, is where the repertoires were released. A de-identified subject ID, COVID-19 status, age in years and sex were almost always included in the sample metadata. The dataset comprised deeply sampled blood TCRbeta repertoires from subjects exposed to, actively infected with, or recovered from COVID-19. HLA class I and class II types, where available, came from metadata supplied by the sample provider rather than from assay-based typing. The prospective study material was composed of cDNA or gDNA derived from T cells, B-cell-depleted T cells, or PBMCs. Samples were obtained from the ongoing ImmuneRACE study (first 160 participants) and from some 1,200 subjects provided by 6 global collaborators.

The CDR3 holds 13 amino acids from the cysteine to the phenylalanine. Only the CDR3 part of the read is kept: 39 bases, read in frame from the first base. The V and J ends are trimmed by 7 bases and 5 bases, leaving 14 bases between them. Via the germline V gene (reference sequence), CDR1 is SGHAT and CDR2 FQDESV. Each collaborating institution followed its own protocols to collect whole blood in K2EDTA tubes. For TCRbeta analysis, collaborators shipped samples in one of three forms: frozen whole blood, isolated PBMCs, or DNA extracted from either of those sample types. The immunoSEQ Assay, a bias-controlled multiplex PCR, was used to amplify TCRbeta CDR3 regions from genomic DNA. Under the source paper's analysis protocol: Nucleated cell counts per sample were estimated from amplification of reference gene primers within the assay. To quantify the absolute abundance of each unique TCRbeta CDR3 rearrangement, sequence reads were collapsed and filtered. For each sample, productive Simpson clonality was calculated as the square root of Simpson's diversity index across productive rearrangements. Sourced from immuneACCESS, this table was stored by TCRdb with only in-frame sequences that have V and J called. A share of the clones is absent; for the studies checked, an unresolved V gene accounts for under half, and the remainder has no known explanation. From that table come the V and J calls and clone size; the DNA was used to work out D and trimming. The sample table holds 75,000 to 100,000 clones, of which approximately 90% were seen once. The top ten constitute about 4.2% of the sample.

Study-wide findings and limitations: The quantity of clinical and demographic metadata differed by source and by participant and was supplied without curation.

Recombination linked TRBV11-1 to TRBJ2-5; D gene: possibly TRBD2, on 6 matching bases. The sample consisted of peripheral blood. The origin of this receptor is a man in his 70s with acute or convalescent COVID-19. CDR3 loop: CASTAGAGETQYF. The nucleotides read TGTGCCAGCACCGCCGGGGCGGGGGAGACCCAGTACTTC.